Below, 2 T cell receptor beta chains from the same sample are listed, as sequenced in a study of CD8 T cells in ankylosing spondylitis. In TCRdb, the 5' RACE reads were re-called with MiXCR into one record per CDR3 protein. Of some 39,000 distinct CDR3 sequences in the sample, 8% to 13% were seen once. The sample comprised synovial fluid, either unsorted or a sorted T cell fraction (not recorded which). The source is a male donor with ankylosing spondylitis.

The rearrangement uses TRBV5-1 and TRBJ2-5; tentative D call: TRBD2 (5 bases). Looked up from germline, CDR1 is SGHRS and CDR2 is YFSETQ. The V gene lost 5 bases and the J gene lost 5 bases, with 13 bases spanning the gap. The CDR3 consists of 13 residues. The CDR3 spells CASRIGLDETQYF. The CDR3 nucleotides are TGCGCCAGCAGGATTGGACTTGACGAGACCCAGTACTTC.

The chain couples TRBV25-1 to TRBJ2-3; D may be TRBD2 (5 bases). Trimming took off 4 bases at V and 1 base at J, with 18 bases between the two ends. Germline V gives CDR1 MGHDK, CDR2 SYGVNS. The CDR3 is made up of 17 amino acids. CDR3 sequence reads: CASSAHQSSAGTDTQYF. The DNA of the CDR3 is TGTGCCAGCAGTGCCCACCAAAGTAGCGCCGGCACAGATACGCAGTATTTT.